A single sample is the source of the 27 T cell receptor beta chains below, sequenced in a study of blood T cell repertoires in COVID-19. TCRdb's copy holds only in-frame clones and misses some; the assay was immunoSEQ multiplex PCR. The data show approximately 100,000 clones, about four fifths seen once. The source material was peripheral blood. These receptors all stem from a human donor in a cohort sampled during active COVID-19.

The rearrangement uses TRBV4-1 and TRBJ1-3, with D unclear. Germline-derived CDR1 and CDR2 are MGHRA and YSYEKL. This CDR3 has 15 amino acids. Trimming took 0 bases from V and 1 from J, leaving 7 bases between them. Here the CDR3 DNA reads TGCGCCAGCAGCCAAGATCCCATGTCTGGAAACACCATATATTTT. Its protein product is CASSQDPMSGNTIYF.

This clone was observed a few times. The V gene is TRBV14, the J gene TRBJ2-7; D perhaps matches TRBD2 (6 bases). The germline CDR1 and CDR2 sequences are SGHDN and FVKESK. V dropped 4 bases and J dropped 0 bases, with 10 bases sitting between them. The CDR3 covers 14 residues. CDR3 residues: CASSPGLNSYEQYF. CDR3 DNA: TGTGCCAGCAGCCCGGGACTGAACTCCTACGAGCAGTACTTC.

The V and J genes are TRBV5-4 and TRBJ2-7; 7 bases are a match to TRBD2. This CDR3 has 15 residues. Germline CDR1 reads SGHNT; CDR2 reads YYREEE (reference sequence). Germline trimming cut 4 bases from V and 3 bases from J; bases unmatched to any gene: 10. The CDR3 nucleotides are TGTGCCAGCAGCCCCCCGCCGGGACTAAGCTACGAGCAGTACTTC. Translated, it gives CASSPPPGLSYEQYF. Based on the CDR3 plus reference TRBV5-4 and TRBJ2-7, the full variable domain is ETGVTQSPTHLIKTRGQQVTLRCSSQSGHNTVSWYQQALGQGPQFIFQYYREEENGRGNFPPRFSGLQFPNYSSELNVNALELDDSALYLCASSPPPGLSYEQYFGPGTRLTVT.

This clone was found once. The rearrangement uses TRBV19 and TRBJ2-3; the match to TRBD2 covers 10 bases. J gave up 0 bases and V 4 bases, and 4 bases lay outside the gene matches. The CDR3 consists of 16 residues. CDR1 is LNHDA, CDR2 SQIVND, per germline (reference sequence). The CDR3 loop reads CASSRSGGASTDTQYF. The CDR3 bases are TGTGCCAGTAGTAGGAGCGGGGGGGCAAGCACAGATACGCAGTATTTT.

The chain uses TRBV11-3 and TRBJ2-4; 7 nucleotides line up with TRBD1. Germline CDR1 reads SGHNT; CDR2 reads YENEEA. The length of the CDR3 is 19 residues. V trimming: 1 base; J trimming: 0 bases; junction bases outside the gene matches: 12. CDR3 amino acids: CASSLGRLGQIVAKNIQYF. CDR3 sequence (DNA): TGTGCCAGCAGCTTAGGAAGATTGGGACAGATCGTAGCCAAAAACATTCAGTACTTC.

The chain links TRBV11-2 to TRBJ1-6; D unresolved. This CDR3 is built from 14 residues. Per the germline V gene, CDR1 is SGHAT and CDR2 is FQNNGV. The V end lost 2 bases, the J end lost 10 bases, and 12 bases lay between the germline ends. DNA for the CDR3: TGTGCCAGCAGCTTATATGTTTCGGGGTCACCCCTCCACTTT. This codes for CASSLYVSGSPLHF.

CDR3 nucleotide sequence: TGCGCCAGCAGCTTGGCCGGGACTAATGAAAAACTGTTTTTT. Its translation is CASSLAGTNEKLFF. The chain recombines TRBV5-1 with TRBJ1-4; D uncertain. The V and J ends lost 0 bases and 2 bases respectively, with 5 bases between them. CDR1 is SGHRS, CDR2 YFSETQ, per germline. This CDR3 has 14 residues.

V is TRBV11-2 and J is TRBJ2-7; 10 nucleotides line up with TRBD2. The V segment lost 3 bases and the J segment 7 bases; nucleotides outside the gene matches: 9. The germline V gene has CDR1 SGHAT and CDR2 FQNNGV. The CDR3 is 15 residues long. The CDR3 reads CASSLSSGSGREQYF. The CDR3 DNA reads as TGTGCCAGCAGCTTGTCTAGCGGGAGCGGGAGAGAGCAGTACTTC.

The chain joins TRBV14 to TRBJ2-7; D is undetermined. The CDR3 totals 15 residues. The V gene's germline CDR1 is SGHDN and CDR2 FVKESK. Trimming cost V 4 bases and J 1 base, with 14 bases left between them. For the CDR3, the DNA is TGTGCCAGCAGCCCAAGTCCAGGAAGATCCTACGAGCAGTACTTC. This codes for CASSPSPGRSYEQYF.

The chain links TRBV4-1 to TRBJ2-7, with D possibly matching TRBD2 (5 bases). The germline V gene encodes CDR1 MGHRA and CDR2 YSYEKL. The CDR3 contains 14 residues. V lost 1 base to trimming and J lost 1 base, with 8 bases between them. The CDR3 bases are TGCGCCAGCAGCCAAGGTCTAGCTTCCTACGAGCAGTACTTC. Protein product: CASSQGLASYEQYF.

This sequence joins TRBV18 and TRBJ2-7, with 9 bases lining up with TRBD1. Germline V gene sequence: CDR1 KGHSH, CDR2 LQKENI. After removal of 2 bases from V and 6 bases from J, the junction contained 8 bases not matched to a gene. CDR3 size: 15 residues. The DNA of the CDR3 is TGTGCCAGCTCACCATCCCGGGACAGGGTATTCGAGCAGTACTTC. Translation: CASSPSRDRVFEQYF.

The chain is built from TRBV28 and TRBJ1-3; D perhaps matches TRBD1 (5 bases). The CDR3 has 14 residues. Trimming took off 8 bases at V and 4 bases at J, with 15 bases between the two ends. The V gene's germline CDR1 is MDHEN and CDR2 SYDVKM. This CDR3 reads CASGSQASGNTIYF. The CDR3 nucleotides read TGTGCCAGCGGCTCACAGGCTTCGGGAAACACCATATATTTT.

This clone was seen a few times. V gene TRBV9 combines with J gene TRBJ2-7; TRBD2 agrees at 7 bases. Germline CDR1 reads SGDLS; CDR2 reads YYNGEE. This CDR3 is built from 15 residues. J was trimmed by 4 bases and V by 5 bases; bases with no gene match: 12. The CDR3 region has the DNA TGTGCCAGCAGTTCGGGCGGGAGTGTTATATACGAGCAGTACTTC. This gives the protein CASSSGGSVIYEQYF.

The chain has TRBV5-4 and TRBJ2-1; the D gene is possibly TRBD2 (5 bases). The germline V and J ends were trimmed by 1 base and 6 bases, with 8 bases remaining between them. This CDR3 is 13 amino acids long. Per germline, CDR1 SGHNT and CDR2 YYREEE (reference sequence). The CDR3 region has the DNA TGTGCCAGCAGCTTGCCGGACTTCAATGAGCAGTTCTTC. It yields the protein CASSLPDFNEQFF.

The chain joins TRBV23-1 to TRBJ1-2; D unresolved. TRBV23-1 is an ORF, with its function uncertain. The CDR3 has 13 residues. With 6 bases removed from V and 0 bases from J, the gap between germline ends came to 8 bases. CDR3 coding DNA: TGCGCCAGCAGCGGGGATTCTAACTATGGCTACACCTTC. This sequence encodes CASSGDSNYGYTF.

The chain recombines TRBV11-3 with TRBJ1-1, with D unclear. The CDR3 has 13 residues. V was cut by 5 bases and J by 2 bases, with 9 bases left in between. Germline V gene lookup returns CDR1 SGHNT and CDR2 YENEEA. The DNA for the CDR3 is TGTGCCAGCAGCCTCCGGGATAACACTGAAGCTTTCTTT. Residues: CASSLRDNTEAFF.

This clone has more than one count but fewer than ten. This chain joins TRBV27 and TRBJ1-4, with TRBD1 as a possible D gene (5 bases). Germline lookup yields CDR1 MNHEY and CDR2 SMNVEV (reference sequence). This CDR3 has 13 amino acids. Trimming took 8 bases from V and 4 from J, leaving 11 bases between them. The CDR3 DNA sequence: TGTGCCAGCCGACGGGACTTTAATGAAAAACTGTTTTTT. It specifies CASRRDFNEKLFF.

The chain uses TRBV9 and TRBJ1-2; 11 nucleotides match TRBD1. The V gene's germline CDR1 is SGDLS and CDR2 YYNGEE. There are 16 residues in the CDR3. V gave up 0 bases and J gave up 2 bases; unmatched junction bases: 3. CDR3 nucleotide sequence: TGTGCCAGCAGCGTAGAGGGACAGGGGGGGAACTATGGCTACACCTTC. The encoded protein is CASSVEGQGGNYGYTF.

V gene TRBV6-2 or TRBV6-3 combines with J gene TRBJ1-2, with 9 bases aligning to TRBD1. V was pared by 5 bases and J by 7 bases, with 5 bases of the junction left unmatched. The CDR3 loop spans 13 amino acids. Germline V gene sequence: CDR1 MNHEY, CDR2 SVGEGT. The CDR3 loop reads CASSLGQGGGYTF. DNA of the CDR3: TGTGCCAGCAGTCTGGGACAGGGAGGTGGCTACACCTTC.

V and J are TRBV6-2 or TRBV6-3 and TRBJ2-3; D uncertain. The germline V gene encodes CDR1 MNHEY and CDR2 SVGEGT. The CDR3 runs 15 residues. V was cut by 5 bases and J by 1 base, with 13 bases left in between. CDR3 bases: TGTGCCAGCAGTCGCTCTAGTGTTCGCACAGATACGCAGTATTTT. Translating it yields CASSRSSVRTDTQYF.

V and J are TRBV4-3 and TRBJ2-1; TRBD2 agrees at 7 bases. The CDR3 consists of 18 residues. Germline CDR1 LGHNA, CDR2 YSLEER. Losses at the gene ends were 1 base for V and 0 bases for J; bases not matched to a gene: 9. The CDR3 region is CASSQAIIGGSSYNEQFF. As DNA, the CDR3 is TGCGCCAGCAGCCAAGCAATTATCGGGGGGAGCTCCTACAATGAGCAGTTCTTC.

This clone was seen more than once but under ten times. The rearrangement uses TRBV6-5 and TRBJ2-7, with D possibly being TRBD1 (7 bases). The germline V gene has CDR1 MNHEY and CDR2 SVGAGI. The CDR3 is 14 amino acids. V lost 6 bases and J 4 bases, leaving 16 bases between the germline ends. Written as DNA, the CDR3 is TGTGCCAGCAGGAGGAGGGGGCAGTTGTACGAGCAGTACTTC. Translating gives CASRRRGQLYEQYF.

This clone was seen more than once but under ten times. V usage is TRBV3-1 (or the pseudogene TRBV3-2) and J usage is TRBJ1-6; tentative D call: TRBD1 (5 bases). The V and J ends lost 1 base and 7 bases respectively, with 14 bases between them. This CDR3 spans 16 amino acids. Germline CDR1 reads LGHDT; CDR2 reads YNNKEL (reference sequence). The CDR3 region is CASSQGSAGWNSPLHF. CDR3 bases: TGTGCCAGCAGCCAAGGATCGGCAGGGTGGAATTCACCCCTCCACTTT.

V and J are TRBV5-8 and TRBJ2-7, with 7 bases identical to TRBD1. V shed 6 bases, J shed 6 bases, and the junction held 18 bases outside the gene matches. Germline CDR1 reads SGHTS; CDR2 reads YDEGEE. CDR3 length: 16 residues. The CDR3 sequence: CASTHGPTGVPPEQYF. The CDR3, as DNA: TGTGCCAGCACCCACGGACCCACAGGGGTCCCCCCCGAGCAGTACTTC.

The chain combines TRBV29-1 with TRBJ1-3; 8 bases agree with TRBD1. V dropped 4 bases and J dropped 2; count of bases not matched to a gene: 7. The CDR3 contains 15 residues. Per germline, CDR1 SQVTM and CDR2 ANQGSEA. The CDR3 reads CSVAGQTGAGNTIYF. For the CDR3, the DNA is TGCAGCGTTGCCGGCCAGACAGGGGCTGGAAACACCATATATTTT.

The J gene is TRBJ1-5, the V gene TRBV7-8; 8 bases fit TRBD1. CDR1 and CDR2 from the germline V gene are SGHVS and FQNEAQ. This CDR3 is built from 15 residues. With V trimmed by 7 bases and J by 3 bases, 8 bases remained unmatched. The CDR3 bases are TGTGCCAGCACCCGAGACAGGGGACACAATCAGCCCCAGCATTTT. It specifies CASTRDRGHNQPQHF. Filled out from reference TRBV7-8 and TRBJ1-5, the complete variable domain reads GAGVSQSPRYKVAKRGQDVALRCDPISGHVSLFWYQQALGQGPEFLTYFQNEAQLDKSGLPSDRFFAERPEGSVSTLKIQRTQQEDSAVYLCASTRDRGHNQPQHFGDGTRLSIL.

This clone was picked up one time. The CDR3 reads CASTEEGQEGIQYF. CDR3 nucleotides: TGTGCCAGCACCGAAGAGGGACAGGAGGGCATTCAGTACTTC. The chain couples TRBV6-5 to TRBJ2-4; 8 bases match TRBD1. CDR3 size: 14 residues. Per germline, CDR1 MNHEY and CDR2 SVGAGI. V was pared by 7 bases and J by 9 bases, with 11 bases of the junction left unmatched.